The rows below give T cell receptor beta chains drawn from one sample of a study of Ad26.COV2.S vaccination and SARS-CoV-2 variants. Only in-frame clones appear in the TCRdb table, and some are missing; sequencing was by immunoSEQ multiplex PCR. The profile shows about 320,000 clones, approximately 86% of them singletons. Sequencing used peripheral blood, obtained in a trial of Ad26.COV2.S vaccine versus placebo. The receptors derive from a person aged 18 to 59 who received the Ad26.COV2.S COVID-19 vaccine or a placebo. Both conserved end residues are part of each CDR3. The D gene is left open where the match is weak. Only some rows state a clone size, as once, few, many or a class for expanded clones.

V	J	size	D	CDR3	DNA
TRBV4-2	TRBJ1-4	.	.	CASSQDQDWSGNEKLFF	TGTGCCAGCAGCCAAGATCAAGATTGGAGCGGGAATGAAAAACTGTTTTTT
TRBV18	TRBJ1-1	.	.	CASSPSGVVNTEAFF	TGTGCCAGCTCACCGTCGGGGGTTGTGAACACTGAAGCTTTCTTT
TRBV28	TRBJ1-6	.	.	CASSLDTSYNSPLHF	TGTGCCAGCAGTTTAGACACCTCCTATAATTCACCCCTCCACTTT
TRBV9	TRBJ2-5	few	TRBD2	CASSLLGGYGETQYF	TGTGCCAGCAGTCTACTGGGGGGGTACGGGGAGACCCAGTACTTC
TRBV12-2	TRBJ2-5	.	.	CARLETQYF	TGTGCAAGATTGGAGACCCAGTACTTC
TRBV7-9	TRBJ2-1	.	.	CASSLGGARGYNEQFF	TGTGCCAGCAGCTTAGGCGGGGCGAGGGGCTACAATGAGCAGTTCTTC
TRBV5-1	TRBJ1-3	.	.	CASSLGLEFGVYGNTIYF	TGCGCCAGCAGCTTGGGTCTCGAATTTGGGGTGTATGGAAACACCATATATTTT
TRBV6-5	TRBJ1-2	.	TRBD1	CASRQGYYGYTF	TGTGCCAGCAGACAGGGGTACTATGGCTACACCTTC
TRBV20-1	TRBJ2-5	.	.	CSASGLGSWETQYF	TGCAGTGCTAGTGGTCTGGGAAGCTGGGAGACCCAGTACTTC
TRBV6-2/TRBV6-3	TRBJ2-1	.	TRBD2	CASSPGTSLYNEQFF	TGTGCCAGCAGTCCCGGGACTAGCCTTTACAATGAGCAGTTCTTC
TRBV28	TRBJ2-4	.	.	CASSPPKSAKNIQYF	TGTGCCAGCAGTCCCCCGAAGTCGGCCAAAAACATTCAGTACTTC
TRBV7-3	TRBJ2-1	.	.	CASSVRPNYNEQFF	TGTGCCAGCAGCGTTAGACCTAACTACAATGAGCAGTTCTTC
TRBV5-4	TRBJ2-7	.	.	CASSARDFSSYEQYF	TGTGCCAGCAGCGCCCGGGATTTTTCTTCCTACGAGCAGTACTTC